The 24 T cell receptor beta chains in this list originate from one sample, sequenced in a study of T-cell reconstitution after alpha-beta-depleted transplantation in children (dated by TCRdb to 2016 to 2018). The library was produced with PCR. The sample was run on an Illumina HiSeq 2500. TCR library preparation used molecular barcoding, with unique molecular identifiers applied to normalize quantification of the TCRbeta repertoire. TCRdb reanalyzed the raw reads on its own, using fastp at Q25 for trimming and MiXCR for clone calling, and kept in-frame beta chains. Rows with a matching CDR3 protein are joined into one entry that keeps the most common DNA and genes. In all, the sample holds some 200,000 distinct CDR3 sequences, and around 9.5% of those were seen once. The biggest ten clones account for over 5.5% of the sample. Sequenced here: PBMCs from the stem cell graft donor, sampled from the stem cell graft. These receptors were collected from a human donor who donated a stem cell graft to a child with acute lymphoblastic leukemia.

This clonotype was observed a handful of times. The CDR3, as DNA: TGTGCCAGCAGCCAATTAGCTGCGGGGGGGTCAGTTGAGACCCAGTACTTC. Translation gives CASSQLAAGGSVETQYF. This rearrangement joins TRBV4-2 to TRBJ2-5, with 9 bases aligning to TRBD2. Germline V CDR1 and CDR2: LGHNA, YNFKEQ. The CDR3 contains 17 residues. The J segment lost 5 bases and the V segment lost 2 bases, leaving 12 bases of the junction unmatched.

This clonotype showed up many times. The V call is TRBV12-3 or TRBV12-4, the J call TRBJ1-1; D call uncertain. The CDR3 has 12 residues. V was trimmed by 2 bases and J by 5 bases, leaving 6 bases between them. The DNA of the CDR3 is TGTGCCAGCAGTTTAAGGCGGACTGAAGCTTTCTTT. Translated, it gives CASSLRRTEAFF.

This clonotype was picked up a small number of times. The chain is built from TRBV27 and TRBJ2-1; TRBD2 matches 7 bases. The CDR3 spans 16 residues. With 3 bases clipped from V and 2 bases from J, the junction kept 7 bases outside the gene matches. The germline V gene encodes CDR1 MNHEY and CDR2 SMNVEV (reference sequence). CDR3 nucleotide sequence: TGTGCCAGCAGTTTTACGGCTAGCGGTCCCTACAATGAGCAGTTCTTC. This gives the protein CASSFTASGPYNEQFF.

The sample holds many counts of this clonotype. The rearrangement uses TRBV5-1 and TRBJ2-7; the D gene is possibly TRBD1 (5 bases). Germline values: CDR1 SGHRS, CDR2 YFSETQ. This CDR3 is 15 amino acids long. V shed 0 bases and J shed 7 bases, with 17 bases lying between them. Here the CDR3 reads CASSLGVQGNEEQYF. In DNA form, the CDR3 reads TGCGCCAGCAGCTTGGGTGTGCAGGGCAATGAGGAGCAGTACTTC.

This clonotype was seen at least ten times. This chain joins TRBV20-1 and TRBJ2-1, with D perhaps TRBD1 or TRBD2 (5 bases each). This CDR3 is 15 amino acids long. From germline, CDR1 is DFQATT and CDR2 SNEGSKA (reference sequence). Trimming stripped 6 bases from V and 2 bases from J, with 17 bases between. Here the CDR3 DNA reads TGCAGTGCAAGGGGCCGTGGGGGTCCCTACAATGAGCAGTTCTTC. Translating gives CSARGRGGPYNEQFF.

The rearrangement links TRBV3-1 to TRBJ1-1; D gene ambiguous. V lost 4 bases, J lost 4 bases, and 19 bases lay in between. There are 16 residues in the CDR3. The germline CDR1 and CDR2 sequences are LGHDT and YNNKEL (reference sequence). The CDR3 DNA reads as TGTGCCAGCAGCCCCGAGCGAGGGTGGAGTCTCACTGAAGCTTTCTTT. This sequence encodes CASSPERGWSLTEAFF.

There are many counts of this clonotype. The chain combines TRBV12-3 or TRBV12-4 with TRBJ1-1, with TRBD1 matching over 7 bases. V dropped 5 bases and J dropped 1; count of bases not matched to a gene: 4. CDR3 length: 14 amino acids. Here the CDR3 reads CASSQQGQNTEAFF. CDR3 bases: TGTGCCAGCAGTCAACAGGGGCAGAACACTGAAGCTTTCTTT.

V usage is TRBV12-3 or TRBV12-4 and J usage is TRBJ1-6; TRBD1 matches 8 bases. There are 15 residues in the CDR3. Trimming at V came to 6 bases and at J to 5 bases, leaving 6 bases not matched to a gene. The CDR3 DNA reads as TGTGCCAGCAGAAGGGGACAGGAGAATAATTCACCCCTCCACTTT. It is translated as CASRRGQENNSPLHF.

The chain uses TRBV19 and TRBJ1-5; D not certain. V lost 3 bases to trimming and J lost 6 bases, with 12 bases between them. The CDR3 consists of 14 residues. Germline V gene data show CDR1 as LNHDA and CDR2 as SQIVND (reference sequence). The CDR3 here is CASSIPGLTQPQHF. CDR3 DNA: TGTGCCAGTAGTATTCCGGGGTTAACTCAGCCCCAGCATTTT.

On this clonotype itself: A much larger clone lies a single base off, so this may be a read error. The conserved closing phenylalanine or tryptophan is absent in this CDR3, likely reflecting a read error. The chain recombines TRBV27 with TRBJ1-2, with 10 positions matching TRBD1. The CDR3 totals 15 residues. V lost 1 base and J lost 4; bases outside the gene matches: 3. Germline V gene data show CDR1 as MNHEY and CDR2 as SMNVEV (reference sequence). This CDR3 reads CASSLLGQGSYGYTY. The CDR3 DNA reads as TGTGCCAGCAGTTTATTGGGACAGGGGAGCTATGGCTACACCTAC.

The sample holds many counts of this clonotype. This sequence joins TRBV5-1 and TRBJ1-1; no clear D. The CDR3 runs to 14 residues. Trimming removed 4 bases from V and 3 bases from J, with 13 bases in between. Germline assignment: CDR1 SGHRS and CDR2 YFSETQ. DNA for the CDR3: TGCGCCAGCAGCCCCCTGGGAATCGACACTGAAGCTTTCTTT. It yields the protein CASSPLGIDTEAFF.

This clonotype showed up just a few times. The rearrangement joins TRBV7-6 to TRBJ1-1; D gene uncertain. V lost 7 bases to trimming and J lost 5 bases, with 20 bases between them. This CDR3 contains 15 residues. Per germline, CDR1 SGHVS and CDR2 FNYEAQ. For the CDR3, the DNA is TGTGCCAGCACCGAAAGTCCCTGGAGAAGGACTGAAGCTTTCTTT. Its translation is CASTESPWRRTEAFF.

This clonotype was observed at least ten times. This rearrangement joins TRBV20-1 to TRBJ1-2; the D gene is possibly TRBD1 (5 bases). The CDR3 runs to 14 residues. Trimming removed 0 bases at V and 3 bases at J, with 11 bases between. Germline CDR1 reads DFQATT; CDR2 reads SNEGSKA (reference sequence). The CDR3: CSARDPRGDYGYTF. CDR3 in DNA: TGCAGTGCTAGAGATCCTCGAGGGGACTATGGCTACACCTTC.

Many counts were recorded for this clonotype. In DNA, the CDR3 is TGTGCCAGCAGCTACCGGGGGGGCCACGATGAGCAGTACTTC. Protein product: CASSYRGGHDEQYF. The gene calls are TRBV3-1 and TRBJ2-7; 8 bases are shared with TRBD2. CDR1 LGHDT and CDR2 YNNKEL come from the germline V gene (reference sequence). This CDR3 comprises 14 residues. Trimming removed 5 bases from V and 7 bases from J; junction bases left unmatched: 10.

This clonotype was detected ten times or more. The CDR3 DNA is TGTGCCAGCAGCTGGGGGTGGGTAAACACTGAAGCTTTCTTT. This translates into CASSWGWVNTEAFF. The chain combines TRBV5-6 with TRBJ1-1; tentative D call: TRBD1 (5 bases). The CDR3 length is 14 residues. CDR1 SGHDT and CDR2 YYEEEE come from the germline V gene. Trimming removed 3 bases from V and 2 bases from J, with 11 bases in between.

There are a few counts of this clonotype. This rearrangement joins TRBV14 to TRBJ2-3; D not resolved. The V end was cut by 1 base, the J end by 8 bases, with 7 bases between. The CDR3 is 12 residues long. Looked up from germline, CDR1 is SGHDN and CDR2 is FVKESK. The CDR3 DNA reads as TGTGCCAGCAGCCAAGTTCTCGGTACGCAGTATTTT. Residues: CASSQVLGTQYF.

This clonotype was counted only a few times. The chain has TRBV18 and TRBJ1-1, with 8 bases aligning to TRBD1. CDR3 length: 13 residues. Germline V gene lookup returns CDR1 KGHSH and CDR2 LQKENI. After removal of 3 bases from V and 7 bases from J, the junction contained 4 bases not matched to a gene. The CDR3 DNA reads as TGTGCCAGCTCACCCGGGACAGGATATGAAGCTTTCTTT. Amino acid sequence: CASSPGTGYEAFF.

This clonotype was picked up many times. The chain uses TRBV20-1 and TRBJ1-1; D not resolved. Between the trimmed V and J ends, which lost 5 bases and 1 base, there was a span of 11 bases. The CDR3 runs 13 residues. Looked up from germline, CDR1 is DFQATT and CDR2 is SNEGSKA (reference sequence). This CDR3 reads CSAQGPANTEAFF. The CDR3 region has the DNA TGCAGTGCTCAAGGGCCAGCGAACACTGAAGCTTTCTTT.

The chain recombines TRBV5-1 with TRBJ2-1; D is uncertain. Trimming shortened V by 0 bases and J by 9 bases, and 7 bases separated the two germline ends. Per the germline V gene, CDR1 is SGHRS and CDR2 is YFSETQ. The CDR3 contains 12 residues. DNA of the CDR3: TGCGCCAGCAGCTTGGTGGGGATTGAGCAGTTCTTC. It specifies CASSLVGIEQFF.

This chain links TRBV6-5 with TRBJ1-1; the D gene is possibly TRBD1 (6 bases). V lost 0 bases and J 1 base, leaving 15 bases between the germline ends. This CDR3 has 17 residues. CDR1 MNHEY and CDR2 SVGAGI come from the germline V gene. CDR3 in DNA: TGTGCCAGCAGTTACTCGGACCCCGGGGGGCGGAACACTGAAGCTTTCTTT. This gives the protein CASSYSDPGGRNTEAFF.

This clonotype was picked up a small number of times. The gene calls are TRBV5-1 and TRBJ2-2; TRBD2 matches 9 bases. Germline trimming cut 0 bases from V and 5 bases from J; bases unmatched to any gene: 5. Per the germline V gene, CDR1 is SGHRS and CDR2 is YFSETQ. CDR3 size: 16 residues. CDR3 protein: CASSLEGTSRTGELFF. For the CDR3, the DNA is TGCGCCAGCAGCTTGGAAGGGACTAGCAGGACCGGGGAGCTGTTTTTT.

This clonotype came up many times. The chain joins TRBV5-1 to TRBJ2-5; D possibly corresponds to TRBD2 (6 bases). The CDR3 covers 15 residues. Germline CDR1 is SGHRS and CDR2 is YFSETQ. Between the trimmed V and J ends, which lost 4 bases and 2 bases, there was a span of 15 bases. The CDR3 DNA sequence: TGCGCCAGCAGCATACGCGGGAACCCTCAAGAGACCCAGTACTTC. Translating it yields CASSIRGNPQETQYF.

This chain connects TRBV12-3 or TRBV12-4 to TRBJ1-1; 8 nucleotides align to TRBD1. CDR3 length: 14 residues. The junction had 6 bases not matched to a gene; V was cut back by 5 bases and J by 4 bases. The CDR3 sequence is CASSEQGVGTEAFF. Written as DNA, the CDR3 is TGTGCCAGCAGTGAACAGGGGGTTGGCACTGAAGCTTTCTTT.

CDR3 nucleotide sequence: TGTGCCAGCAGCTTCGGACAGGCTACCTCTGGGGCCAACGTCCTGACTTTC. Residues: CASSFGQATSGANVLTF. The gene calls are TRBV7-8 and TRBJ2-6; 7 positions agree with TRBD1. The junction had 5 bases not matched to a gene; V was cut back by 3 bases and J by 0 bases. The CDR3 loop spans 17 amino acids. The V gene's germline CDR1 is SGHVS and CDR2 FQNEAQ.